The source of this T cell receptor (beta chain) is a study of Graves' ophthalmopathy and Graves' hyperthyroidism. Study-wide results and caveats: The model reached 65% to 71% sensitivity and about 72% specificity for predicting ophthalmopathy progression. Most thyroid clonotypes expanded beyond 0.001 frequency were also found in blood. With approximately 88% sensitivity and around 80% specificity, a 13-signature model separated ophthalmopathy from stable hyperthyroidism.

Deletions cut 3 bases from V and 6 bases from J, with 11 bases between. The CDR3 totals 14 residues. Germline loops: CDR1 LGHNT, CDR2 FRNRAP. As the template, RNA transcripts were used to amplify TCR beta CDR3 regions. HTBI primers were employed in first-round RT-PCR, then a second-round multiplex PCR followed. TCRdb called the multiplex PCR reads again in MiXCR, with one record for every CDR3 protein. The sample lists roughly 400,000 distinct CDR3 sequences; about 18% were seen once. This clonotype was detected many times. Its matching antigen is unknown. This sequence joins TRBV12-5 and TRBJ2-2; no firm D call. The sequenced sample consisted of peripheral blood. The source of this sequence is an adult woman with stable Graves' hyperthyroidism. Here the CDR3 reads CASGFDRVAGELFF. The CDR3 nucleotides read TGTGCTAGTGGTTTCGATAGGGTGGCCGGGGAGCTGTTTTTT.